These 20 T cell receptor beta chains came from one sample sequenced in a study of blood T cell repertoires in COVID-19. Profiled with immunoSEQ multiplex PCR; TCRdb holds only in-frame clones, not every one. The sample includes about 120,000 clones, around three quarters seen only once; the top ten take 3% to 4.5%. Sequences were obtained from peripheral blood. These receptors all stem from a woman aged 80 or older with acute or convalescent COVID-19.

The CDR3 protein is CASSFGQGGRTGELFF. The CDR3 nucleotides are TGTGCCAGCAGCTTCGGACAGGGTGGGCGCACCGGGGAGCTGTTTTTT. The genes are TRBV7-2 and TRBJ2-2, with 8 bases fitting TRBD1. V lost 3 bases, J lost 4 bases, and 7 bases stayed unmatched. This CDR3 comprises 16 residues. The germline CDR1 and CDR2 sequences are SGHTA and FQGNSA. The whole variable domain, remainder taken from reference TRBV7-2 and TRBJ2-2, is GAGVSQSPSNKVTEKGKDVELRCDPISGHTALYWYRQSLGQGLEFLIYFQGNSAPDKSGLPSDRFSAERTGGSVSTLTIQRTQQEDSAVYLCASSFGQGGRTGELFFGEGSRLTVL.

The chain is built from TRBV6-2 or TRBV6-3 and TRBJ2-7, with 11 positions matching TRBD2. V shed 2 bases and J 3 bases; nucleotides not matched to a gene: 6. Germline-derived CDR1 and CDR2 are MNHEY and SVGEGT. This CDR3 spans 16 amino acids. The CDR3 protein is CASSYMSGLADYEQYF. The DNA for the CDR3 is TGTGCCAGCAGTTACATGTCGGGACTAGCGGACTACGAGCAGTACTTC.

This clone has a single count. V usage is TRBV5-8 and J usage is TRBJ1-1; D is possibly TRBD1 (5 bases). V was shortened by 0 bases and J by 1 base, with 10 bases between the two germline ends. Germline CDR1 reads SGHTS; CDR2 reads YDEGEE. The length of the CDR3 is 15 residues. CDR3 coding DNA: TGTGCCAGCAGCTTGGTTGGCGGGGCGAACACTGAAGCTTTCTTT. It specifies CASSLVGGANTEAFF.

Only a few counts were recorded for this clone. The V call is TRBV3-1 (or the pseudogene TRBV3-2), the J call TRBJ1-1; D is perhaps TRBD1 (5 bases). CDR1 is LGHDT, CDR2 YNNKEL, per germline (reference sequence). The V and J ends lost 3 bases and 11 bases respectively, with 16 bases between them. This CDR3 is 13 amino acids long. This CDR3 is CASSQRSGRGAFF. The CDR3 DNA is TGTGCCAGCAGCCAGAGGTCCGGAAGGGGCGCTTTCTTT.

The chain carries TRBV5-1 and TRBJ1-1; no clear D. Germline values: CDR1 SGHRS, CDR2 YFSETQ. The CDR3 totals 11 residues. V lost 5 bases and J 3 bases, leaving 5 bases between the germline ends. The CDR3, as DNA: TGCGCCAGCAGTCAGGACACTGAAGCTTTCTTT. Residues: CASSQDTEAFF.

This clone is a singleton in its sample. The DNA of the CDR3 is TGTGCCAGCAGTGTCGGACAGACTCAGACCCAGTACTTC. As protein: CASSVGQTQTQYF. The chain combines TRBV28 with TRBJ2-5, with D maybe TRBD1 (6 bases). Trimming left V 5 bases short and J 6 bases short, with 13 bases between. CDR1 and CDR2 (germline): MDHEN, SYDVKM. The CDR3 has 13 residues.

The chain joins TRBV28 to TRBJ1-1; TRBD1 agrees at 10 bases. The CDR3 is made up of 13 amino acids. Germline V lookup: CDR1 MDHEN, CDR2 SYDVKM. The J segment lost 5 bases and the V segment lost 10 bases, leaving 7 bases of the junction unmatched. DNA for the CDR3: TGTGCCACCCTCCGGGACAGGGGTACTGAAGCTTTCTTT. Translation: CATLRDRGTEAFF.

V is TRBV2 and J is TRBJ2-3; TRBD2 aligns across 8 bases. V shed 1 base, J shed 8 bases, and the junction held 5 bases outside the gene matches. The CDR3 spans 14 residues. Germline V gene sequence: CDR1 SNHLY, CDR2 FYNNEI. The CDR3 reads CASSEGGGRVTQYF. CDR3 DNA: TGTGCCAGCAGTGAAGGCGGGGGGCGCGTTACGCAGTATTTT.

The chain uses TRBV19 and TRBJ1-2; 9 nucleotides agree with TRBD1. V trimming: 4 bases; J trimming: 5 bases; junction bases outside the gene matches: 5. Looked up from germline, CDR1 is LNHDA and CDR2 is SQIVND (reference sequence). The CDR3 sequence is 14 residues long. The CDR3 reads CASSRGQGRYGYTF. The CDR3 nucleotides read TGTGCCAGTAGTAGGGGACAGGGCCGGTATGGCTACACCTTC.

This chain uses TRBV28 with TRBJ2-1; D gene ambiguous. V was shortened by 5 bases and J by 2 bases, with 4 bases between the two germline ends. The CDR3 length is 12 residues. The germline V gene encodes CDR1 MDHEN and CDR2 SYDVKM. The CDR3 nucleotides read TGTGCCAGCAGTCTTACCTACAATGAGCAGTTCTTC. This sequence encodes CASSLTYNEQFF.

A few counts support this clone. In DNA, the CDR3 is TGTGCCAGCAGCCCCGGACAGGGAGTTCCGAACACTGAAGCTTTCTTT. Amino acid sequence: CASSPGQGVPNTEAFF. V usage is TRBV27 and J usage is TRBJ1-1, with 8 nucleotides matching TRBD1. Germline values: CDR1 MNHEY, CDR2 SMNVEV (reference sequence). V gave up 6 bases and J gave up 1 base; unmatched junction bases: 10. This CDR3 spans 16 amino acids.

The CDR3 loop reads CASSQRDRGGYGYTF. DNA of the CDR3: TGCGCCAGCAGCCAACGGGACAGGGGAGGGTATGGCTACACCTTC. The rearrangement links TRBV4-3 to TRBJ1-2, with 10 bases aligning to TRBD1. This CDR3 region has 15 residues. Germline CDR1 reads LGHNA; CDR2 reads YSLEER. V lost 2 bases and J lost 5; bases outside the gene matches: 5.

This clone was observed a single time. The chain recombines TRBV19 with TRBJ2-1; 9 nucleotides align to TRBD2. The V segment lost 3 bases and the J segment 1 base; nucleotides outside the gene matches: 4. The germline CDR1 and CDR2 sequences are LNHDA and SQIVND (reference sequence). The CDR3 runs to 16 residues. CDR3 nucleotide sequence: TGTGCCAGTAGTATGAATAGCGGGAGTTCCTACAATGAGCAGTTCTTC. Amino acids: CASSMNSGSSYNEQFF.

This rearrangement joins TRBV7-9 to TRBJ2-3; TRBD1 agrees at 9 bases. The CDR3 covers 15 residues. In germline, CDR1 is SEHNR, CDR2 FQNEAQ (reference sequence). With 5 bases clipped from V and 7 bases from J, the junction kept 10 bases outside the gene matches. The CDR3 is CASSRGDRALNTQYF. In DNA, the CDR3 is TGTGCCAGCAGCAGAGGGGACAGGGCCCTCAATACGCAGTATTTT.

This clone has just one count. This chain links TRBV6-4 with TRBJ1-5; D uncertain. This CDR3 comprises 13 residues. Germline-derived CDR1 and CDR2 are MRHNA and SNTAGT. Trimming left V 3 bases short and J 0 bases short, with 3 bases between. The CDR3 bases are TGTGCCAGCAGTGAACATAGCAATCAGCCCCAGCATTTT. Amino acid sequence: CASSEHSNQPQHF.

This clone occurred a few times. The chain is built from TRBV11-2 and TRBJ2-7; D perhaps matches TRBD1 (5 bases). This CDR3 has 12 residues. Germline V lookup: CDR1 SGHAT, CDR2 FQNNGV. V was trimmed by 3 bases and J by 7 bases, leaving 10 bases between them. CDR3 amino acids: CASSFVGREQYF. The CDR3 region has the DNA TGTGCCAGCAGCTTTGTGGGGCGAGAGCAGTACTTC.

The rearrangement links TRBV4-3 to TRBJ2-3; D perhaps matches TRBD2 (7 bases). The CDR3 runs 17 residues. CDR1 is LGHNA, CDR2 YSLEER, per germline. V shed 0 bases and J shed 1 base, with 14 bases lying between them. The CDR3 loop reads CASSQERGALGTDTQYF. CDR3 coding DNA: TGCGCCAGCAGCCAAGAACGGGGGGCTTTGGGCACAGATACGCAGTATTTT.

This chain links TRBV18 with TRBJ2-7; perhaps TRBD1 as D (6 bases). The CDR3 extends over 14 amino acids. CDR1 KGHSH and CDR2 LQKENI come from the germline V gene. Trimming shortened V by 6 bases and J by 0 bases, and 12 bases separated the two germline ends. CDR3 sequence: CASSWTDISYEQYF. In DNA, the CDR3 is TGTGCCAGCTCCTGGACAGATATCTCCTACGAGCAGTACTTC.

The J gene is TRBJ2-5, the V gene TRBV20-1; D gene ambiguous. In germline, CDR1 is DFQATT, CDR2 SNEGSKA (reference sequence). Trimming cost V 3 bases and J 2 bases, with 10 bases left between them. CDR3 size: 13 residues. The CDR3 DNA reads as TGCAGTGCTAGTGACGTAAATCAAGAGACCCAGTACTTC. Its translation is CSASDVNQETQYF.

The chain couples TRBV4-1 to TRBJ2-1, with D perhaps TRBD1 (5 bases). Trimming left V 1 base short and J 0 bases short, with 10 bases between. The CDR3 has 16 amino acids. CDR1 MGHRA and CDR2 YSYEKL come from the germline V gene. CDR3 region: CASSQVQDISYNEQFF. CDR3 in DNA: TGCGCCAGCAGCCAAGTACAGGACATCTCCTACAATGAGCAGTTCTTC.